This T cell receptor beta chain emerged from a study of vaccination and CD4 T cells after COVID-19. Study-level information: With a range of 35 to 161, the median interval from diagnosis to drawing post-COVID samples was 90 to 120 days.

Stated time point: late sampling 161 to 241 days after vaccination in a few convalescent patients. Treatment here: roughly nine-day PBMC culture with coronavirus spike peptide pools or control peptides (ViraFEST assay). Scientists ran DNA taken from cultured CD4+ T cells through the Oncomine TCR Beta short-read assay for sequencing. From the PCR reads, TCRdb called clonotypes with MiXCR, one entry per CDR3 protein. This table has some 17,000 distinct CDR3 sequences, roughly half appearing once. This clonotype appeared once. Its antigen is unidentified. The CDR3 has 13 amino acids. Germline CDR1 and CDR2: DFQATT and SNEGSKA (reference sequence). Deletions cut 0 bases from V and 5 bases from J, with 10 bases between.

This sample comprised CD4+ T cells from blood, cultured in vitro, obtained about 7 months after SARS-CoV-2 vaccination. The chain has TRBV20-1 and TRBJ1-2; D is perhaps TRBD1 (5 bases). This clonotype originated in a human donor who had recovered from COVID-19. CDR3 amino acids: CSARDDQGYGYTF. The DNA for the CDR3 is TGCAGTGCTAGAGATGACCAGGGATATGGCTACACCTTC.